Sequencing of this T cell receptor (beta chain) was carried out in a study of cytomegalovirus exposure and HLA in healthy donors. The study, taken as a whole, reports: The classifier reportedly diagnosed cytomegalovirus status with high sensitivity and specificity. Accurate predictions that matched the HLA-A and HLA-B alleles of most subjects were reportedly made from TCR beta sequences.

The primer mix had 60 Vbeta and 13 Jbeta primers. TCRdb's copy holds only in-frame clones and misses some; the assay was immunoSEQ multiplex PCR. The sample holds around 140,000 clones. The ends were cut back, 2 bases at V and 8 bases at J, with 20 bases in the middle. The germline gives CDR1 SGHDT, CDR2 YYEEEE. The CDR3 totals 16 residues. A remark on this clone: Its antigen is currently unknown.

This TCR came from a male donor in good health and CMV-seronegative. Sequences were obtained from PBMCs. The J gene is TRBJ2-4, the V gene TRBV5-6; a weak D match, TRBD1 (5 bases). The DNA for the CDR3 is TGTGCCAGCAGCTTCAGACAGACAGAGCCGGCGGACATTCAGTACTTC. Protein: CASSFRQTEPADIQYF.